This is a list of T cell receptor beta chains from one sample in a study of OX40 agonist ivuxolimab in advanced cancers. Clones were sequenced by immunoSEQ multiplex PCR, and TCRdb holds only the in-frame ones, with some missing. The sample yields about 82,000 clones, 85% to 90% seen once. This sample comprised CD4+ or CD8+ T cells sorted from blood, obtained in a trial of the OX40 agonist ivuxolimab. Receptors originate from an adult with an advanced solid tumor such as melanoma, head and neck, liver or kidney cancer. CDR3s include the opening cysteine and the closing phenylalanine or tryptophan. The order of the fields is V gene, D gene, clone size, J gene, CDR3 DNA, CDR3 protein. D genes are given only for firm matches. Where a row states a size, it is once, few, many or the class of an expanded clone; other rows omit it.

>TRBV4-2|NA|NA|TRBJ2-1
TGTGCCAGCAGCCAAGAGCTGGAGCGAAATGAGCAGTTCTTC
CASSQELERNEQFF
>TRBV7-8|NA|NA|TRBJ2-1
TGTGCCAGCAGCTTAGGACAGATCAATGAGCAGTTCTTC
CASSLGQINEQFF
>TRBV11-1|TRBD2|NA|TRBJ2-5
TGTGCCAGCAGCCTCTTAGCGGGGAGGGGAGAGACCCAGTACTTC
CASSLLAGRGETQYF
>TRBV7-9|TRBD1|NA|TRBJ2-1
TGTGCCAGCAGCACCCGACAGGGGAACCTCTACAATGAGCAGTTCTTC
CASSTRQGNLYNEQFF
>TRBV18|NA|NA|TRBJ2-7
TGTGCCGGCGCTCCAGGGCCGGGGGAGCAGTACTTC
CAGAPGPGEQYF
>TRBV11-2|NA|NA|TRBJ1-2
TGTGCCAGCAGCTTAGAGGGCGCGGGGGGACGCTATGGCTACACCTTC
CASSLEGAGGRYGYTF
>TRBV9|TRBD2|NA|TRBJ2-1
TGTGCCAGCAGCGTCGGGACTAGCGGGAACCCTCATGAGCAGTTCTTC
CASSVGTSGNPHEQFF
>TRBV11-3|NA|NA|TRBJ2-2
TGTGCCAGCAGTATCATCTTCAGGTCCTACACCGGGGAGCTGTTTTTT
CASSIIFRSYTGELFF
>TRBV5-6|TRBD1|NA|TRBJ2-5
TGTGCCAGCAGCTTGGGTGGGACAGGGGGCGGAGAGACCCAGTACTTC
CASSLGGTGGGETQYF
>TRBV5-1|TRBD2|NA|TRBJ2-1
TGCGCCAGCAGAGAACTAGCGGGGGGCAATAAGCAGTTCTTC
CASRELAGGNKQFF
>TRBV10-3|TRBD1|NA|TRBJ1-2
TGCCCCCTAGGGGGCCATGGCTACACCTTC
CPLGGHGYTF
>TRBV7-3|NA|NA|TRBJ2-3
TGTGCCAGCAGCTTCGACCAGAGCACAGATACGCAGTATTTT
CASSFDQSTDTQYF
>TRBV5-4|TRBD2|NA|TRBJ2-3
TGTGCCAGCAGCTTGGTCACTAGCGGGAGTGTAAATACGCAGTATTTT
CASSLVTSGSVNTQYF
>TRBV19|TRBD2|NA|TRBJ2-1
TGTGCCAGTAGAGCGACTAGCGGGAGCTACAATGAGCAGTTCTTC
CASRATSGSYNEQFF
>TRBV30|NA|NA|TRBJ2-7
TGTGCCTGGACCAAAGGAAGGGGAGGATTTGACGAGCAGTACTTC
CAWTKGRGGFDEQYF
>TRBV6-6|NA|NA|TRBJ2-7
TGTGCCAGCAGTTTCGTAAGGGGCACTGACGAGCAGTACTTC
CASSFVRGTDEQYF
>TRBV29-1|NA|NA|TRBJ2-7
TGCAGCGTTGAAAGGCGGCAGGGCTACGAGCAGTACTTC
CSVERRQGYEQYF
>TRBV30|NA|NA|TRBJ2-6
TGTGCCTGGAACGGGGGCGGTTTTGACTCTGGGGCCAACGTCCTGACTTTC
CAWNGGGFDSGANVLTF
>TRBV30|NA|NA|TRBJ1-3
TGTGCCTGGAAGGATCAGGGGTTCTCTGGAAACACCATATATTTT
CAWKDQGFSGNTIYF
>TRBV5-1|NA|NA|TRBJ2-1
TGCGCCAGCTCCTTCACAGGGAACAATGAGCAGTTCTTC
CASSFTGNNEQFF
>TRBV6-5|NA|once|TRBJ1-1
TGTGCCAGCAGTTCCCGGGGGAAAACTGAAGCTTTCTTT
CASSSRGKTEAFF
>TRBV2|NA|NA|TRBJ2-1
TGTGCCAGCAGCTCCGGGACGGACTACAATGAGCAGTTCTTC
CASSSGTDYNEQFF
>TRBV19|NA|NA|TRBJ2-1
TGTGCCAGTAGTATGGCAGTAATAGCGCCCTCCTACAATGAGCAGTTCTTC
CASSMAVIAPSYNEQFF
>TRBV30|NA|NA|TRBJ2-3
TGTGCCTGGACCAACGAGAGGACGGCGACAGATACGCAGTATTTT
CAWTNERTATDTQYF
>TRBV6-5|TRBD2|once|TRBJ2-7
TGTGCCAGCAGACCGACTAGCGGGATGGGCGAGCAGTACTTC
CASRPTSGMGEQYF
>TRBV27|NA|NA|TRBJ2-3
TGTGCCAGCAGTTTCGGGGCAGGATTCACAGATACGCAGTATTTT
CASSFGAGFTDTQYF
>TRBV7-2|TRBD2|NA|TRBJ2-1
TGTGCCAGCAGCTCGGGACTAGCGGGGGAGCAGTTCTTC
CASSSGLAGEQFF
>TRBV15|TRBD2|NA|TRBJ2-1
TGTGCCACCAGCAGAGAGTCACTAGCGATTAATGAGCAGTTCTTC
CATSRESLAINEQFF
>TRBV7-9|NA|few|TRBJ2-1
TGTGCCAGCAGGGGGGACCGGAGGGACAATGAGCAGTTCTTC
CASRGDRRDNEQFF
>TRBV18|NA|NA|TRBJ1-3
TGTGCCAGCTCACCGACCGCGGACTCTGGAAACACCATATATTTT
CASSPTADSGNTIYF
>TRBV27|NA|NA|TRBJ2-1
TGTGCCAGCAGTTTGTGGGACAAAGGTGAGCAGTTCTTC
CASSLWDKGEQFF
>TRBV7-2|NA|NA|TRBJ2-1
TGTGCCAGCAGCTTAGCAAGCGGGTACAATGAGCAGTTCTTC
CASSLASGYNEQFF
>TRBV7-6|NA|medium-sized|TRBJ1-1
TGTGCCAGCAGCGTCGGTATGCAGGGAGAAGCTTTCTTT
CASSVGMQGEAFF
>TRBV27|TRBD1|NA|TRBJ2-7
TGTGCCAGCAGTCCAACAGGGGTGAATTACTACGAGCAGTACTTC
CASSPTGVNYYEQYF
>TRBV18|TRBD1|NA|TRBJ1-1
TGTGCCAGCTCGCGGGGACAGGGGCACACTGAAGCTTTCTTT
CASSRGQGHTEAFF
>TRBV10-2|TRBD2|NA|TRBJ2-1
TGCGCCAGCAGGGTAGCGGGGGGTGATGAGCAGTTCTTC
CASRVAGGDEQFF